The T cell receptor (beta chain) described here comes from a study of T cell changes during pregnancy in multiple sclerosis. The assay was immunoSEQ multiplex PCR, and TCRdb's table has in-frame clones only and misses some. Among some 60,000 clones listed, around 90% were seen once. The CDR3 consists of 15 residues. The V and J ends lost 10 bases and 2 bases, in that order; junction bases with no gene match: 11. From germline, CDR1 is LNHDA and CDR2 SQIVND (reference sequence). The receptor's source is a female donor in good health, enrolled as a control in a pregnancy study. The sample consisted of peripheral blood, taken in the third trimester of pregnancy. The genes are TRBV19 and TRBJ2-7, with TRBD2 matching 10 bases. This CDR3 is CATLRASGSAYEQYF. Here the CDR3 DNA reads TGTGCCACCCTGAGGGCTAGCGGGAGTGCCTACGAGCAGTACTTC. The full variable domain, in which reference TRBV19 and TRBJ2-7 provide the parts outside the CDR3, is DGGITQSPKYLFRKEGQNVTLSCEQNLNHDAMYWYRQDPGQGLRLIYYSQIVNDFQKGDIAEGYSVSREKKESFPLTVTSAQKNPTAFYLCATLRASGSAYEQYFGPGTRLTVT.